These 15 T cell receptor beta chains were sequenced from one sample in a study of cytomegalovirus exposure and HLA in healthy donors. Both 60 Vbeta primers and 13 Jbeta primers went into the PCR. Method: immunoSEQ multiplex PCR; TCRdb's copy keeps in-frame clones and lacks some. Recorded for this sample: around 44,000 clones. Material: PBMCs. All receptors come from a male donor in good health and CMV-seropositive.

CDR3 in amino acids: CASSLGGGSLYGYTF. Here the CDR3 DNA reads TGTGCCAGCAGCTTAGGAGGGGGCTCGTTATATGGCTACACCTTC. The rearrangement links TRBV7-9 to TRBJ1-2, with TRBD1 matching over 7 bases. This CDR3 contains 15 residues. V lost 1 base and J lost 5; bases outside the gene matches: 7. Per the germline V gene, CDR1 is SEHNR and CDR2 is FQNEAQ (reference sequence).

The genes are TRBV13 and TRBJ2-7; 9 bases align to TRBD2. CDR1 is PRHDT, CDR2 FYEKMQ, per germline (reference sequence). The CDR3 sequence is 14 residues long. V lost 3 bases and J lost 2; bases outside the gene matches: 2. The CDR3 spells CASSFRGGAYEQYF. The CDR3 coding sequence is TGTGCCAGCAGCTTCCGCGGGGGGGCCTACGAGCAGTACTTC.

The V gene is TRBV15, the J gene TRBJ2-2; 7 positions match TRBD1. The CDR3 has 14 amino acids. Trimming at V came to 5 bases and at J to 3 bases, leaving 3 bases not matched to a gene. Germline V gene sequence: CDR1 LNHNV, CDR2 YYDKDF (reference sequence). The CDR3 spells CATSSGQYTGELFF. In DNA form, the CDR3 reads TGTGCCACCAGCTCGGGACAGTACACCGGGGAGCTGTTTTTT.

The CDR3 nucleotides are TGTGCCATCAGACCGGGACAGGAGGCAGATACGCAGTATTTT. Protein product: CAIRPGQEADTQYF. This chain connects TRBV10-3 to TRBJ2-3; 8 nucleotides match TRBD1. The CDR3 is 14 residues long. Per germline, CDR1 ENHRY and CDR2 SYGVKD. Trimming took 6 bases from V and 4 from J; bases not matched to a gene: 6.

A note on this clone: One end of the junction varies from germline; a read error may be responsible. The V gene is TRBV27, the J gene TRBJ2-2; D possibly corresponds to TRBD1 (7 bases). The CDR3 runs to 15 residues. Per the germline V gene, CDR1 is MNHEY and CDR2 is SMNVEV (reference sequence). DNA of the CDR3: TGTGCCAGCAGTTCTGCAGGGGGGAACGCCGGGGAGCTGTTTTTT. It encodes CASSSAGGNAGELFF.

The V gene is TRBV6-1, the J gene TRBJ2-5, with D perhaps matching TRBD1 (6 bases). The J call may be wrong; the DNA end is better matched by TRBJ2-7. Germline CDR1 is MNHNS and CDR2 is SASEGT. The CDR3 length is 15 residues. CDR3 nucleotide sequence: TGTGCCAGCAGTGAAGCGCAGGGGACCCGCTACGAGCAGTACTTC. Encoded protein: CASSEAQGTRYEQYF.

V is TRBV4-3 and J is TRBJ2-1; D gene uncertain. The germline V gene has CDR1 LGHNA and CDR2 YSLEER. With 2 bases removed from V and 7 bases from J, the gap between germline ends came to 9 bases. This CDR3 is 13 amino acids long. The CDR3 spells CASSQTSGNEQFF. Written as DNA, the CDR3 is TGCGCCAGCAGCCAAACCTCCGGGAATGAGCAGTTCTTC.

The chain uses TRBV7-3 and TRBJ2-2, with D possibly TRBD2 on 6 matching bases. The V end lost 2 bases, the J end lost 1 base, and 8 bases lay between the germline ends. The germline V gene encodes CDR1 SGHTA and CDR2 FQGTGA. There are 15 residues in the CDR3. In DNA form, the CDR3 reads TGTGCCAGCAGCTTATTGGGGGGGAACACCGGGGAGCTGTTTTTT. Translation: CASSLLGGNTGELFF.

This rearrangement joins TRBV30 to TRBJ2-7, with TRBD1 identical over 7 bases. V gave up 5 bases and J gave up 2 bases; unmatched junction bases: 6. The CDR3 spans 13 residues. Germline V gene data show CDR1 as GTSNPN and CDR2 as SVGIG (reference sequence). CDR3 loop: CAWDWTGTYEQYF. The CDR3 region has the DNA TGTGCCTGGGATTGGACAGGCACCTACGAGCAGTACTTC.

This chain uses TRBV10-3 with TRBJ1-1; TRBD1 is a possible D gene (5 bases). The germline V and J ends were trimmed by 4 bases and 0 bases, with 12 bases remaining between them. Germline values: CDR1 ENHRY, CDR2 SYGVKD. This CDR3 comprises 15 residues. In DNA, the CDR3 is TGTGCCATCAGTGGGATGGGGGGAATGAACACTGAAGCTTTCTTT. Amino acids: CAISGMGGMNTEAFF.

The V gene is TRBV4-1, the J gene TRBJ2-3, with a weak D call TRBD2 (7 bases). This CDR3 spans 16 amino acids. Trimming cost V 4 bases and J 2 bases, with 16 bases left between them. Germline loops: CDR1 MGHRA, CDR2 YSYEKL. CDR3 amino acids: CASSLTPGGLTDTQYF. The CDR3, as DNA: TGCGCCAGCAGCCTTACCCCGGGGGGCCTCACAGATACGCAGTATTTT.

The CDR3 is CASSSGTGVDGYTF. The CDR3, as DNA: TGTGCCAGCAGCTCCGGGACAGGGGTTGATGGCTACACCTTC. The chain recombines TRBV9 with TRBJ1-2; 10 bases align to TRBD1. With 4 bases clipped from V and 6 bases from J, the junction kept 6 bases outside the gene matches. CDR1 is SGDLS and CDR2 is YYNGEE in the germline V gene. CDR3 length equals 14 residues.

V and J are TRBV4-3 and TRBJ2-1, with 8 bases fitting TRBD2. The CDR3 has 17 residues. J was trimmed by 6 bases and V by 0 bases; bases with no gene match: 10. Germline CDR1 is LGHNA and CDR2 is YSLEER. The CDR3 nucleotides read TGCGCCAGCAGCCAAGATTACGGCGGGGGGTCTAGCAATGAGCAGTTCTTC. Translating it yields CASSQDYGGGSSNEQFF.

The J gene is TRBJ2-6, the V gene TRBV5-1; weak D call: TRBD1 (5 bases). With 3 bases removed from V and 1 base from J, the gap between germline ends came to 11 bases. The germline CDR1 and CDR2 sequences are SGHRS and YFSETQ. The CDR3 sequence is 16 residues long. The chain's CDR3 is CASSSVTVSGANVLTF. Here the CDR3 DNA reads TGCGCCAGCAGCTCGGTGACAGTTTCTGGGGCCAACGTCCTGACTTTC.

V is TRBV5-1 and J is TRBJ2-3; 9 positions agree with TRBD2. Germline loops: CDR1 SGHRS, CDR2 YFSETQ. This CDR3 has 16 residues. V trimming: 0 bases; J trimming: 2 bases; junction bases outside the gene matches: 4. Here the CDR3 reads CASSLEAGGTTDTQYF. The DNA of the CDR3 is TGCGCCAGCAGCTTGGAAGCGGGGGGAACCACAGATACGCAGTATTTT.